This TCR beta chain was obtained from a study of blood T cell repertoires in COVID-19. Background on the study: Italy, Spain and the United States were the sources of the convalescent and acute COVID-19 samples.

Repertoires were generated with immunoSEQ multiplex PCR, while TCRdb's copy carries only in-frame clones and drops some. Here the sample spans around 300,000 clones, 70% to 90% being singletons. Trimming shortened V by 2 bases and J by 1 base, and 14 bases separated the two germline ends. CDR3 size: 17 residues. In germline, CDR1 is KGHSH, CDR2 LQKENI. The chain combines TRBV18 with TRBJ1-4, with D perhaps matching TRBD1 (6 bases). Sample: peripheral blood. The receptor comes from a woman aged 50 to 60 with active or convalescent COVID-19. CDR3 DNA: TGTGCCAGCTCACCAGGGGCAGGGGCTGGAACTAATGAAAAACTGTTTTTT. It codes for CASSPGAGAGTNEKLFF.